The clone carrying this T cell receptor beta chain was seen a few times. Compared with germline, one end of the junction differs, possibly owing to a read error. This sample is drawn from a study of response to subunit inactivated influenza vaccine. The CDR3 is 16 residues long. In germline, CDR1 is MGHRA, CDR2 YSYEKL. TCRdb re-analysed the RT-PCR reads in MiXCR, keeping a single row per CDR3 protein. The sample yields around 480,000 distinct CDR3 sequences, about 15% seen once. The TCR originated in a man aged 50 to 75 who received an inactivated influenza vaccine. The V and J genes are TRBV4-1 and TRBJ1-4; 9 bases agree with TRBD1. Here the sequenced sample was CD4+ T cells sorted from PBMCs, taken 23 months after vaccination. The CDR3 protein is CASSQVLRDRVEKPFF. Here the CDR3 DNA reads TGCGCCAGCAGCCAAGTTCTCCGGGACAGGGTTGAAAAACCGTTTTTT.